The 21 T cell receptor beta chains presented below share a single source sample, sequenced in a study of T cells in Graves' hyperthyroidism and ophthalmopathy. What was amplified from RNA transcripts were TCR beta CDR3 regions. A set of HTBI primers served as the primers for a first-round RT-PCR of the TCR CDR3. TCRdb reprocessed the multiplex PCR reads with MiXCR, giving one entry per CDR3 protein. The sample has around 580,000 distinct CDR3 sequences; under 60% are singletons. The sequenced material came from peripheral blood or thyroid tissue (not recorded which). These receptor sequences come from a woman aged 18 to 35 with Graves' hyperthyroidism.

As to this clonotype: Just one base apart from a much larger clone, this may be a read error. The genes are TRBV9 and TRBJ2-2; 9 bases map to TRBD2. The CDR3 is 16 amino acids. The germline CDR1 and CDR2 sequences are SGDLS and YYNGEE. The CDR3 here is CVSSVGTSLETGELFF. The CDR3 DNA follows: TGTGTCAGCAGCGTGGGGACTAGCCTCGAAACCGGGGAGCTGTTTTTT.

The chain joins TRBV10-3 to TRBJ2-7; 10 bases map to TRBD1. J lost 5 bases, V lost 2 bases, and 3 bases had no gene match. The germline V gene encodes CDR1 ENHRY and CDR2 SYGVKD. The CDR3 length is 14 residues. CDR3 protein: CAISEPGQGNEQYF. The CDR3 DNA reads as TGTGCCATCAGTGAGCCGGGACAGGGGAACGAGCAGTACTTC.

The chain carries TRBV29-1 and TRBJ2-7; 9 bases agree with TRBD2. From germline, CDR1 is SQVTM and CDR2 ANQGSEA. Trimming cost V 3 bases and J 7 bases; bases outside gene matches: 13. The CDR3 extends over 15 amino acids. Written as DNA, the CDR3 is TGCAGCGTTGAGGGTTGGCGGGAGGGATACAATGAGCAGTACTTC. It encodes CSVEGWREGYNEQYF.

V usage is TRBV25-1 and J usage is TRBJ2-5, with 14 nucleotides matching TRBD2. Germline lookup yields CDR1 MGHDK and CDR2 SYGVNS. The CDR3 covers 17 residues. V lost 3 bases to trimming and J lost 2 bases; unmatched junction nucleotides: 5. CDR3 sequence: CASSDLTSGRDQETQYF. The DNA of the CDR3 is TGTGCCAGCAGTGACCTGACTAGCGGGAGGGATCAAGAGACCCAGTACTTC.

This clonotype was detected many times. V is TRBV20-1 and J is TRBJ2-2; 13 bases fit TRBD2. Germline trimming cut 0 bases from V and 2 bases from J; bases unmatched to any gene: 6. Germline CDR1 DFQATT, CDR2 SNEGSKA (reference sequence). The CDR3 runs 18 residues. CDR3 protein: CSARDHGTSGANTGELFF. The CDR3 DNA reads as TGCAGTGCTAGAGATCATGGGACTAGCGGGGCCAACACCGGGGAGCTGTTTTTT.

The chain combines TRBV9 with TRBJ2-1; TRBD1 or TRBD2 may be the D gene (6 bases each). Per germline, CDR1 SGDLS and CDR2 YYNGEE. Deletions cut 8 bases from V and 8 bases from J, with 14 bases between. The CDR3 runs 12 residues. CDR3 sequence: CASGGGRDEQFF. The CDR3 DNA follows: TGTGCCAGTGGAGGGGGGCGCGATGAGCAGTTCTTC.

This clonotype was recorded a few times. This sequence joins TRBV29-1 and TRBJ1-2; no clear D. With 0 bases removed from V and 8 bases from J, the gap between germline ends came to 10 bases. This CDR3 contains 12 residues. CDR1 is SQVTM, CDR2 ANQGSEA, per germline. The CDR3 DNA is TGCAGCGTTGAAGATCGGGGTAGGGGCTACACCTTC. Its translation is CSVEDRGRGYTF.

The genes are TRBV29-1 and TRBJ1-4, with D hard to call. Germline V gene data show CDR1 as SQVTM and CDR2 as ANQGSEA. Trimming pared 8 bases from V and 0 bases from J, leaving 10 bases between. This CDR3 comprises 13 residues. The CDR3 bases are TGCAGCTCCACAGTATCAACTAATGAAAAACTGTTTTTT. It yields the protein CSSTVSTNEKLFF.

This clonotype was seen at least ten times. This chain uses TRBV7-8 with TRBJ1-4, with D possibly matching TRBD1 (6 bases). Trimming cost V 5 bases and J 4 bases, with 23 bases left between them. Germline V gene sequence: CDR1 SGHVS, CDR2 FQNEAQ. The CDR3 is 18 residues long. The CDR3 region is CASSTRMEGGWNNEKLFF. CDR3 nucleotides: TGTGCCAGCAGCACCCGAATGGAGGGGGGCTGGAATAATGAAAAACTGTTTTTT.

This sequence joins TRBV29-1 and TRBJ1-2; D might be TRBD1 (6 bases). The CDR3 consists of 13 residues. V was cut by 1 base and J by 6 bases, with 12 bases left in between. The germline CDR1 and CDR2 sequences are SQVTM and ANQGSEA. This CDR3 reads CSVEGGRGDGYTF. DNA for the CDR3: TGCAGCGTTGAAGGCGGGAGGGGGGATGGCTACACCTTC.

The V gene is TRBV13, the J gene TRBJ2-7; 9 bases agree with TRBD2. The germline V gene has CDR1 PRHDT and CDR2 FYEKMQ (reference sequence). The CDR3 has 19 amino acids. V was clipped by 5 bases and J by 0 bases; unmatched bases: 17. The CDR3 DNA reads TGTGCCAGCAGCCCTCAGAGAACTAGCGGGTTGGGGGGCTCCTACGAGCAGTACTTC. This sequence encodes CASSPQRTSGLGGSYEQYF.

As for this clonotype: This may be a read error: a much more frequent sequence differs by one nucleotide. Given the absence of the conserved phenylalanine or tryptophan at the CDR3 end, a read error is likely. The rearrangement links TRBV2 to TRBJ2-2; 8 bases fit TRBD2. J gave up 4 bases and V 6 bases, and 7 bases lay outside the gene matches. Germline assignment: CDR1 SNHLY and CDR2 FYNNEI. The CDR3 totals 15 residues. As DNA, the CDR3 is TGTGCCAGCAGGTTCCGGGGGGGGATCACCGGGGAGCTGTTTTCT. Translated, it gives CASRFRGGITGELFS.

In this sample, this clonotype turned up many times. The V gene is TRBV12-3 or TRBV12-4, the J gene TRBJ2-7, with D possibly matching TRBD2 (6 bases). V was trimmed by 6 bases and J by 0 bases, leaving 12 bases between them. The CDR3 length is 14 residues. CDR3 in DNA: TGTGCCAGCAGCCGAGTGGAGGGCTCCTACGAGCAGTACTTC. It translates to CASSRVEGSYEQYF.

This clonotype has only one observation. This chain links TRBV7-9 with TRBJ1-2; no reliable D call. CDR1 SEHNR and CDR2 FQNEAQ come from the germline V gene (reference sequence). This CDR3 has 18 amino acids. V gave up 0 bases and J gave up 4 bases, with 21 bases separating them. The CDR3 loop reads CASSLAGSALSPGYGYTF. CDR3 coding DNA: TGTGCCAGCAGCTTAGCCGGCAGTGCTCTAAGCCCCGGCTATGGCTACACCTTC.

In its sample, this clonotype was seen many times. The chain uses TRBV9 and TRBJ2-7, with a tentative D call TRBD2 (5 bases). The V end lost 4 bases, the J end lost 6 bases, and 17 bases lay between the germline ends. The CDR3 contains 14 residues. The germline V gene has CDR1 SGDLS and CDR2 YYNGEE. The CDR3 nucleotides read TGTGCCAGCAGCCCCGGGGTTGGGGTTGGCGAGCAGTACTTC. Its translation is CASSPGVGVGEQYF. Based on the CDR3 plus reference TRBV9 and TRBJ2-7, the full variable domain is DSGVTQTPKHLITATGQRVTLRCSPRSGDLSVYWYQQSLDQGLQFLIQYYNGEERAKGNILERFSAQQFPDLHSELNLSSLELGDSALYFCASSPGVGVGEQYFGPGTRLTVT.

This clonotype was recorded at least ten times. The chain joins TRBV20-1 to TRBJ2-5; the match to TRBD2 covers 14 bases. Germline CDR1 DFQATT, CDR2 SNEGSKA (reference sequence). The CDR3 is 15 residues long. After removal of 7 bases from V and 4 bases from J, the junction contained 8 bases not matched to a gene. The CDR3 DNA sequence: TGCAGTGGGACTAGCGGGAGGTCGGGAGGAGAGACCCAGTACTTC. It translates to CSGTSGRSGGETQYF.

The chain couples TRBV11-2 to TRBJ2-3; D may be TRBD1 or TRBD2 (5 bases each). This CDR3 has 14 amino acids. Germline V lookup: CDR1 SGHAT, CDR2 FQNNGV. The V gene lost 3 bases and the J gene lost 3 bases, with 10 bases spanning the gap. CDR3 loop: CASSFGEGTDTQYF. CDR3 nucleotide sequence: TGTGCCAGCAGCTTCGGAGAGGGGACAGATACGCAGTATTTT.

The CDR3 nucleotides read TGCAGTGCTAGATCCAGACAGCAAGACACCTACAATGAGCAGTTCTTC. Amino acids: CSARSRQQDTYNEQFF. V and J are TRBV20-1 and TRBJ2-1, with D perhaps TRBD1 (5 bases). V lost 2 bases and J lost 2, with 16 bases in between. In germline, CDR1 is DFQATT, CDR2 SNEGSKA (reference sequence). The CDR3 totals 16 residues.

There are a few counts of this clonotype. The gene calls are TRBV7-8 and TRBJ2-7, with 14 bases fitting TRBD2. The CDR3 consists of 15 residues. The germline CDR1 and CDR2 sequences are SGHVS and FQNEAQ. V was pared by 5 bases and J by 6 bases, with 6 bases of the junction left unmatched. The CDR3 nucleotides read TGTGCCAGCAGCGCTGAGACTAGCGGGAGGGCCGAGCAGTACTTC. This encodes CASSAETSGRAEQYF.

The CDR3 sequence: CASSPPTGRAEAFF. CDR3 bases: TGTGCCAGCTCACCACCCACAGGGCGGGCTGAAGCTTTCTTT. V and J are TRBV18 and TRBJ1-1; D might be TRBD1 (6 bases). Trimming took off 0 bases at V and 6 bases at J, with 11 bases between the two ends. From germline, CDR1 is KGHSH and CDR2 LQKENI. The CDR3 consists of 14 residues.

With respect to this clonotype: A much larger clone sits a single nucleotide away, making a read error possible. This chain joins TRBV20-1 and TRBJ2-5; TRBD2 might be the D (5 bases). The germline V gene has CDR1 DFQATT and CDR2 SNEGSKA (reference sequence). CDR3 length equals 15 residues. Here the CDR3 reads CSAPRVEQLQETQHF. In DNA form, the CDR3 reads TGCAGTGCCCCGCGGGTGGAACAGCTCCAAGAGACCCAGCACTTC.